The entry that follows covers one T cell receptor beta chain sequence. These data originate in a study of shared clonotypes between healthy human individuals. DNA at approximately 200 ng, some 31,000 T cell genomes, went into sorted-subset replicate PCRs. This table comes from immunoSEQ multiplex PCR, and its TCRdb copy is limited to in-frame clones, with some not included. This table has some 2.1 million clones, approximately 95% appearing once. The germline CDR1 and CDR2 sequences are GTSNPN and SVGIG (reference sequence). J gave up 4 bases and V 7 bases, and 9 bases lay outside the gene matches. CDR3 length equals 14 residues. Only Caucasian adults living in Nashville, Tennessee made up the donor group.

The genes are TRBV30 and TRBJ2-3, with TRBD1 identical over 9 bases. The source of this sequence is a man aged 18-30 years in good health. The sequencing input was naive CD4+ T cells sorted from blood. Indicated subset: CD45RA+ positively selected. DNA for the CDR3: TGTGCCTCATTACAGGGGGCAAATTCAGATACGCAGTATTTT. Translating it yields CASLQGANSDTQYF.